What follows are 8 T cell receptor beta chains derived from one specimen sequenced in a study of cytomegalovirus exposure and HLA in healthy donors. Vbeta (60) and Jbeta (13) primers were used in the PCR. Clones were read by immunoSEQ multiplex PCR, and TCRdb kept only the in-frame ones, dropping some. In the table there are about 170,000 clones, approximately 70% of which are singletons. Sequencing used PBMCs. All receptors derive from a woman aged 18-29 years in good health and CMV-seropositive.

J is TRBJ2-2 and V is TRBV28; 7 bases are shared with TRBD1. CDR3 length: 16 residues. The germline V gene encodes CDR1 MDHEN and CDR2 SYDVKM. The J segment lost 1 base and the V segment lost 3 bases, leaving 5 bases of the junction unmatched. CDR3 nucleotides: TGTGCCAGCAGTTTGATGAGGGGGCAGAACACCGGGGAGCTGTTTTTT. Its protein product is CASSLMRGQNTGELFF.

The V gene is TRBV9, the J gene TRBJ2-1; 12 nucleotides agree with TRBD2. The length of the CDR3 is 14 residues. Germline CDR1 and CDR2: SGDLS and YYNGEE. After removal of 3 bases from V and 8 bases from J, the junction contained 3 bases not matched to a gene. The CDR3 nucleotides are TGTGCCAGCAGCGCTAGCGGGGGGGCTCATGAGCAGTTCTTC. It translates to CASSASGGAHEQFF.

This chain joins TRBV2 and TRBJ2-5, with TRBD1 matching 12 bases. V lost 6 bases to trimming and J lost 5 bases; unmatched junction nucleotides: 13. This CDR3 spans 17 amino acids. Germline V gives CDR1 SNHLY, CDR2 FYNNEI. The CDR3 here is CASRKTGQGASGETQYF. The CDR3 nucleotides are TGTGCCAGCAGGAAAACGGGACAGGGGGCTTCGGGGGAGACCCAGTACTTC.

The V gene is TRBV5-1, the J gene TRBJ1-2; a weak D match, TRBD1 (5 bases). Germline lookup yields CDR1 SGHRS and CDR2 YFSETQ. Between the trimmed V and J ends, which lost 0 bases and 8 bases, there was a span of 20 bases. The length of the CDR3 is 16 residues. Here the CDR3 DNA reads TGCGCCAGCAGCTTGGATTCTCAGGGTCCGTATTACGGCTACACCTTC. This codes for CASSLDSQGPYYGYTF.

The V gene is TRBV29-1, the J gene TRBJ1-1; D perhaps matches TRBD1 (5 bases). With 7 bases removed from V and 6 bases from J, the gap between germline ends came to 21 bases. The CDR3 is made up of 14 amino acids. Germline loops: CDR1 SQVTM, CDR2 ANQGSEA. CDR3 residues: CSAEEGMGVAEAFF. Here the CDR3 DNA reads TGCAGCGCCGAGGAGGGGATGGGGGTAGCTGAAGCTTTCTTT.

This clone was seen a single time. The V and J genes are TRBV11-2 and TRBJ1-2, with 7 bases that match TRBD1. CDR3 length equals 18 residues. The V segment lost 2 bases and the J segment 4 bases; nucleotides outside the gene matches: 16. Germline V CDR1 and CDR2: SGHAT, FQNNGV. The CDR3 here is CASSLRVGDSQLFYGYTF. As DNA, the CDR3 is TGTGCCAGCAGCTTACGAGTCGGGGACAGCCAATTATTCTATGGCTACACCTTC.

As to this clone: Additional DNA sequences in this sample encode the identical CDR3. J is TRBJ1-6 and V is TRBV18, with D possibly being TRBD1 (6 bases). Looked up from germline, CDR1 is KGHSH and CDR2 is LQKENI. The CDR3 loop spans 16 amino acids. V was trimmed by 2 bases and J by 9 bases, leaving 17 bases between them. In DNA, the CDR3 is TGTGCCAGCTCACCAATTCCCTTGCCAGGGGCTTCACCCCTCCACTTT. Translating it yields CASSPIPLPGASPLHF.

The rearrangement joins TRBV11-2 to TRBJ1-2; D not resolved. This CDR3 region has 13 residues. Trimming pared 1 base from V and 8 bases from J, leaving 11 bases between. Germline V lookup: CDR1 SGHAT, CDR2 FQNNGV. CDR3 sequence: CASSLANGRGYTF. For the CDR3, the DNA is TGTGCCAGCAGCTTAGCGAACGGTCGGGGCTACACCTTC.